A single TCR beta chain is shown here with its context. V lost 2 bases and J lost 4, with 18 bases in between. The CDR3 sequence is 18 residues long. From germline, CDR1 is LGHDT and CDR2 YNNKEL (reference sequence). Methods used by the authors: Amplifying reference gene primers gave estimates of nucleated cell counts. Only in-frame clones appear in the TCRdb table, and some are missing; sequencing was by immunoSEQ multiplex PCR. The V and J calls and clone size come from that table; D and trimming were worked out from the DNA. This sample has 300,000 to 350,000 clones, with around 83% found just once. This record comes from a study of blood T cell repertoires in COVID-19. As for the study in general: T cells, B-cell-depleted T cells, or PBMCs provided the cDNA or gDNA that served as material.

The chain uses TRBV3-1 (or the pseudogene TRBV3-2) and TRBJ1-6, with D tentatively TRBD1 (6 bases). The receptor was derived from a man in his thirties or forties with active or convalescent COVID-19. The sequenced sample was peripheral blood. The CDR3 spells CASSQIFTGSEYNSPLHF. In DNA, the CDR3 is TGTGCCAGCAGCCAAATATTCACAGGGAGTGAGTATAATTCACCCCTCCACTTT.